Each of the 31 T cell receptor beta chains below was sequenced from the same sample in a study of blood T cell repertoires in COVID-19. Produced via immunoSEQ multiplex PCR; TCRdb's table is partial and in-frame only. The sample carries about 130,000 clones, roughly four fifths recorded once. Sequencing input: peripheral blood. All receptors derive from a man aged 30 to 45 with COVID-19, enrolled during active disease.

Notes on this clone: The same CDR3 is also encoded by other DNA sequences in this sample. V and J are TRBV2 and TRBJ2-1; D possibly corresponds to TRBD2 (5 bases). Between the trimmed V and J ends, which lost 1 base and 0 bases, there was a span of 7 bases. The germline gives CDR1 SNHLY, CDR2 FYNNEI. The CDR3 is 15 amino acids. The CDR3: CASSEGGYSYNEQFF. Here the CDR3 DNA reads TGTGCCAGCAGTGAAGGCGGGTACTCCTACAATGAGCAGTTCTTC.

The gene calls are TRBV5-6 and TRBJ2-7, with TRBD2 matching over 10 bases. The CDR3 runs 16 residues. From germline, CDR1 is SGHDT and CDR2 YYEEEE. After removal of 0 bases from V and 5 bases from J, the junction contained 8 bases not matched to a gene. CDR3 region: CASSLGASGGVDEQYF. The CDR3 DNA follows: TGTGCCAGCAGCTTGGGCGCTAGCGGGGGCGTGGACGAGCAGTACTTC.

This clone occurred a few times. The chain employs TRBV28 and TRBJ2-3, with D perhaps TRBD1 (6 bases). The CDR3 is made up of 16 amino acids. Germline CDR1 MDHEN, CDR2 SYDVKM. The V end was cut by 6 bases, the J end by 4 bases, with 20 bases between. The CDR3 nucleotides read TGTGCCAGCAGCGCAACTACAGGGTATCGGGCAGATACGCAGTATTTT. Residues: CASSATTGYRADTQYF.

This chain uses TRBV21-1 with TRBJ2-5; the D call in the table, TRBD1, was not verified against the DNA. TRBV21-1 is tagged as a pseudogene. The CDR3 spans 18 residues. The CDR3 loop reads CASSKRGRAYLYQETQYF. CDR3 bases: TGTGCCAGCAGCAAAAGGGGCAGGGCATATCTTTACCAAGAGACCCAGTACTTC.

This clone turned up a few times. The gene calls are TRBV5-6 and TRBJ2-3; perhaps TRBD2 as D (6 bases). This CDR3 comprises 16 residues. Trimming left V 0 bases short and J 0 bases short, with 11 bases between. Germline CDR1 SGHDT, CDR2 YYEEEE. DNA for the CDR3: TGTGCCAGCAGCTTGGGGGCCGGGACTAGCACAGATACGCAGTATTTT. Protein sequence: CASSLGAGTSTDTQYF.

The CDR3 region has the DNA TGTGCCAGCAGTGAAGCCTTTTTGCTCGGGACAGGGGGTAAGGAGCAGTTCTTC. Its translation is CASSEAFLLGTGGKEQFF. V and J are TRBV6-1 and TRBJ2-1; TRBD1 matches 11 bases. With V trimmed by 0 bases and J by 10 bases, 14 bases remained unmatched. This CDR3 spans 18 amino acids. CDR1 and CDR2 from the germline V gene are MNHNS and SASEGT.

This clone was seen more than once but under ten times. As DNA, the CDR3 is TGTGCCACCAGTGATAATGACGGGTTCAACCAGCCCCAGCATTTT. It codes for CATSDNDGFNQPQHF. The chain carries TRBV24-1 and TRBJ1-5, with unresolved D. Germline lookup yields CDR1 KGHDR and CDR2 SFDVKD. The ends were cut back, 3 bases at V and 7 bases at J, with 15 bases in the middle. The CDR3 extends over 15 amino acids.

The V and J genes are TRBV10-3 and TRBJ2-1; the D gene is possibly TRBD1 (5 bases). Trimming stripped 0 bases from V and 15 bases from J, with 15 bases between. The CDR3 consists of 13 residues. Per germline, CDR1 ENHRY and CDR2 SYGVKD. In DNA form, the CDR3 reads TGTGCCATCAGTGAGTCGACAAGGGGAACCCTGTTCTTC. Protein: CAISESTRGTLFF.

The V call is TRBV9, the J call TRBJ2-7; 8 positions agree with TRBD2. Germline V gene sequence: CDR1 SGDLS, CDR2 YYNGEE. The CDR3 contains 16 residues. V lost 1 base to trimming and J lost 5 bases; unmatched junction nucleotides: 11. The CDR3 region has the DNA TGTGCCAGCAGCGTAAGGGACGGGACTAGTCCCCACGAGCAGTACTTC. It is translated as CASSVRDGTSPHEQYF.

The rearrangement uses TRBV14 and TRBJ1-2; D remains unclear. The V end was cut by 4 bases, the J end by 8 bases, with 17 bases between. This CDR3 has 14 residues. CDR1 is SGHDN, CDR2 FVKESK, per germline. This chain's CDR3 is CASSPAGSPRGYTF. Written as DNA, the CDR3 is TGTGCCAGCAGCCCAGCTGGATCTCCTAGGGGCTACACCTTC.

This clone was seen only a few times. The V gene is TRBV7-9, the J gene TRBJ2-3; a possible D gene is TRBD2 (5 bases). The CDR3 spans 15 residues. Germline V CDR1 and CDR2: SEHNR, FQNEAQ (reference sequence). V was clipped by 5 bases and J by 2 bases, with 14 bases between them. The CDR3 loop is CASSDDGGITDTQYF. The CDR3 DNA reads TGTGCCAGCAGCGACGACGGAGGCATCACAGATACGCAGTATTTT.

V and J are TRBV7-2 and TRBJ2-5, with 12 bases that match TRBD2. Germline V gene lookup returns CDR1 SGHTA and CDR2 FQGNSA. This CDR3 spans 14 amino acids. V shed 5 bases, J shed 3 bases, and the junction held 1 base outside the gene matches. The CDR3 DNA sequence: TGTGCCAGCAGCCCTAGCGGGGGGGAAGAGACCCAGTACTTC. It yields the protein CASSPSGGEETQYF.

The rearrangement joins TRBV6-4 to TRBJ2-3; 10 bases are a match to TRBD2. The CDR3 has 15 residues. In germline, CDR1 is MRHNA, CDR2 SNTAGT. V lost 6 bases, J lost 1 base, and 4 bases stayed unmatched. The CDR3 DNA reads TGTGCCAGCAGCTACCTAGCGGGGGGCACAGATACGCAGTATTTT. Protein product: CASSYLAGGTDTQYF.

Only a few counts were recorded for this clone. Germline and junction disagree at one end, which may indicate a read error. This chain links TRBV7-9 with TRBJ1-4; 7 positions agree with TRBD1. Germline V gives CDR1 SEHNR, CDR2 FQNEAQ (reference sequence). This CDR3 has 13 amino acids. This chain's CDR3 is CASSLAAGTASEF. In DNA form, the CDR3 reads TGTGCCAGCAGCTTAGCTGCCGGGACAGCTTCGGAGTTT.

The rearrangement uses TRBV5-1 and TRBJ1-4, with a tentative D call TRBD1 (6 bases). The CDR3 loop spans 14 amino acids. V was trimmed by 3 bases and J by 4 bases, leaving 10 bases between them. Germline loops: CDR1 SGHRS, CDR2 YFSETQ. DNA for the CDR3: TGCGCCAGCAGCTCGACAGGAGATAATGAAAAACTGTTTTTT. It is translated as CASSSTGDNEKLFF.

In its sample, this clone was seen a few times. The CDR3 coding sequence is TGTGCCAGCAGCTCGACTTCCGGGACAGGGGCAGGGAACACCGGGGAGCTGTTTTTT. It is translated as CASSSTSGTGAGNTGELFF. The chain couples TRBV7-9 to TRBJ2-2, with TRBD1 matching 10 bases. This CDR3 has 19 amino acids. V lost 4 bases and J lost 1; bases outside the gene matches: 12. Germline V CDR1 and CDR2: SEHNR, FQNEAQ (reference sequence).

The rearrangement links TRBV28 to TRBJ2-7; possibly TRBD2 for D (5 bases). V lost 1 base and J 5 bases, leaving 12 bases between the germline ends. CDR3 size: 14 residues. The germline V gene has CDR1 MDHEN and CDR2 SYDVKM. CDR3 nucleotides: TGTGCCAGCAGTTTATCGGGCCGGCGGGACGAGCAGTACTTC. This encodes CASSLSGRRDEQYF.

The chain links TRBV5-1 to TRBJ2-5, with D hard to call. Germline CDR1 SGHRS, CDR2 YFSETQ. Trimming left V 0 bases short and J 4 bases short, with 13 bases between. This CDR3 is built from 15 residues. DNA of the CDR3: TGCGCCAGCAGCTTGGTAACGGGTGGTAGAGAGACCCAGTACTTC. Encoded protein: CASSLVTGGRETQYF.

The rearrangement links TRBV20-1 to TRBJ1-1; D is unclear. This CDR3 has 10 residues. V dropped 5 bases and J dropped 3 bases, with 4 bases sitting between them. CDR1 and CDR2 (germline): DFQATT, SNEGSKA (reference sequence). For the CDR3, the DNA is TGCAGTGCTCCTTACACTGAAGCTTTCTTT. Amino acid sequence: CSAPYTEAFF.

V usage is TRBV30 and J usage is TRBJ2-1; 11 bases line up with TRBD2. The CDR3 extends over 16 amino acids. Germline V gives CDR1 GTSNPN, CDR2 SVGIG (reference sequence). Germline trimming cut 2 bases from V and 1 base from J; bases unmatched to any gene: 4. The CDR3 protein is CAWSRTSGLSYNEQFF. DNA for the CDR3: TGTGCCTGGAGTAGGACTAGCGGGCTTTCCTACAATGAGCAGTTCTTC.

The chain is built from TRBV7-3 and TRBJ2-1; D is unclear. The V and J ends lost 0 bases and 2 bases respectively, with 14 bases between them. This CDR3 is built from 17 residues. Germline V gene sequence: CDR1 SGHTA, CDR2 FQGTGA. The CDR3 is CASSLTSRGFPYNEQFF. The CDR3 bases are TGTGCCAGCAGCTTAACATCCCGTGGCTTCCCCTACAATGAGCAGTTCTTC.

V usage is TRBV7-9 and J usage is TRBJ2-2; possibly TRBD1 for D (5 bases). The V gene's germline CDR1 is SEHNR and CDR2 FQNEAQ (reference sequence). The CDR3 contains 16 residues. Trimming took 2 bases from V and 3 from J, leaving 13 bases between them. This CDR3 is CASSLLRAVDTGELFF. The CDR3 DNA follows: TGTGCCAGCAGCTTACTCAGGGCGGTGGACACCGGGGAGCTGTTTTTT.

The chain is built from TRBV3-1 (or the pseudogene TRBV3-2) and TRBJ2-2; D possibly corresponds to TRBD2 (5 bases). V lost 1 base and J 4 bases, leaving 16 bases between the germline ends. Germline V lookup: CDR1 LGHDT, CDR2 YNNKEL (reference sequence). The CDR3 is 17 residues long. CDR3 DNA sequence: TGTGCCAGCAGCCAAGCGCCCAGGATAGGGAGCACCGGGGAGCTGTTTTTT. It is translated as CASSQAPRIGSTGELFF.

This chain connects TRBV6-5 to TRBJ1-6, with D perhaps TRBD1 (6 bases). V lost 2 bases and J lost 6, with 11 bases in between. Germline CDR1 reads MNHEY; CDR2 reads SVGAGI. The CDR3 is 15 amino acids. This CDR3 reads CASSYGQPLNSPLHF. In DNA form, the CDR3 reads TGTGCCAGCAGTTACGGACAGCCACTTAATTCACCCCTCCACTTT.

J is TRBJ2-2 and V is TRBV5-5; 10 nucleotides line up with TRBD1. V lost 4 bases to trimming and J lost 3 bases; unmatched junction nucleotides: 3. CDR3 length: 15 residues. Germline V gene data show CDR1 as SGHKS and CDR2 as YYEKEE (reference sequence). Here the CDR3 DNA reads TGTGCCAGCAGCCACGGGACAGGGGACACCGGGGAGCTGTTTTTT. Protein: CASSHGTGDTGELFF.

V and J are TRBV28 and TRBJ1-2; possible D gene TRBD1, 5 bases. The germline gives CDR1 MDHEN, CDR2 SYDVKM. The CDR3 extends over 14 amino acids. Trimming took off 3 bases at V and 5 bases at J, with 13 bases between the two ends. The CDR3 reads CASSLGGEGYGYTF. CDR3 bases: TGTGCCAGCAGTTTGGGGGGGGAAGGGTATGGCTACACCTTC.

The chain recombines TRBV9 with TRBJ1-2, with 8 nucleotides matching TRBD1. The CDR3 covers 15 residues. Germline V gives CDR1 SGDLS, CDR2 YYNGEE. V was clipped by 4 bases and J by 4 bases; unmatched bases: 9. The CDR3 nucleotides read TGTGCCAGCAGCTTAAGCGGGACAGGCACCTATGGCTACACCTTC. This translates into CASSLSGTGTYGYTF.

The chain combines TRBV6-4 with TRBJ2-2, with D possibly being TRBD1 (5 bases). CDR1 MRHNA and CDR2 SNTAGT come from the germline V gene. The CDR3 covers 14 residues. Trimming pared 3 bases from V and 1 base from J, leaving 6 bases between. CDR3: CASSEQGNTGELFF. The CDR3 DNA sequence: TGTGCCAGCAGTGAGCAGGGGAACACCGGGGAGCTGTTTTTT.

The chain carries TRBV30 and TRBJ1-1; TRBD1 aligns across 8 bases. This CDR3 region has 14 residues. Trimming took 3 bases from V and 4 from J; bases not matched to a gene: 7. Germline V gives CDR1 GTSNPN, CDR2 SVGIG (reference sequence). The DNA of the CDR3 is TGTGCCTGGAGCCCCGGACAGGGTGGCACTGAAGCTTTCTTT. This sequence encodes CAWSPGQGGTEAFF.

The chain combines TRBV28 with TRBJ2-5; TRBD2 might be the D (6 bases). The V and J ends lost 3 bases and 4 bases respectively, with 15 bases between them. The CDR3 extends over 15 amino acids. From germline, CDR1 is MDHEN and CDR2 SYDVKM. Here the CDR3 reads CASSFGRGLRETQYF. The CDR3 DNA reads as TGTGCCAGCAGTTTCGGGCGGGGCTTGAGAGAGACCCAGTACTTC.

The CDR3, as DNA: TGTGCCAGCAGTCAACAAGTAGTAACCTACAATGAGCAGTTCTTC. This codes for CASSQQVVTYNEQFF. The chain combines TRBV16 with TRBJ2-1, with no clear D. The germline V gene encodes CDR1 KGHSY and CDR2 FQNENV. The CDR3 length is 15 residues. Between the trimmed V and J ends, which lost 6 bases and 2 bases, there was a span of 14 bases.